This T cell receptor (beta chain) derives from a study of blood T cell repertoires in COVID-19. Study summary: COVID-19 samples, acute and convalescent, were from the United States, Italy and Spain.

How the authors handled the data: Scientists estimated how many nucleated cells there were by amplifying reference gene primers. Profiling relied on immunoSEQ multiplex PCR, and the TCRdb table lists in-frame clones only, not all of them. Clone size and V and J calls were adopted from that table, with D and trimming inferred from the DNA. The table records some 53,000 clones, approximately 89% of them present only once. CDR3 length: 14 amino acids. CDR1 and CDR2 from the germline V gene are LNHDA and SQIVND (reference sequence). Unmatched junction bases numbered 3, after V lost 3 bases and J lost 5 bases.

The sample taken for sequencing was peripheral blood. This sequence was found in a man aged 55 to 69 with active COVID-19. The J gene is TRBJ1-1, the V gene TRBV19; 10 bases fit TRBD1. DNA for the CDR3: TGTGCCAGTAGTATGTGGGGACAGGGGACTGAAGCTTTCTTT. Amino acid sequence: CASSMWGQGTEAFF.